The 28 T cell receptor beta chains given below trace back to one sample, sequenced in a study of STAT5B mutations in CD4+ large granular lymphocyte leukemia. Sequencing used immunoSEQ multiplex PCR; TCRdb keeps in-frame clones, though not all of them. The sample includes under 35,000 clones, 76% of them seen just once. The source material was CD4+ T cells from blood buffy coats. Every receptor here comes from a human donor in good health.

The genes are TRBV6-5 and TRBJ1-2, with 7 bases identical to TRBD1. Per germline, CDR1 MNHEY and CDR2 SVGAGI. V shed 2 bases and J 4 bases; nucleotides not matched to a gene: 7. The CDR3 contains 15 residues. The CDR3 loop reads CASSYGGQGGYGYTF. CDR3 nucleotides: TGTGCCAGCAGTTACGGGGGGCAGGGGGGCTATGGCTACACCTTC.

This rearrangement joins TRBV7-9 to TRBJ2-5; D remains unclear. The CDR3 consists of 11 residues. Germline CDR1 reads SEHNR; CDR2 reads FQNEAQ (reference sequence). The ends were cut back, 1 base at V and 7 bases at J, with 4 bases in the middle. In nucleotides, the CDR3 is TGTGCCAGCAGCTTAGGAGGGACCCAGTACTTC. Translated, it gives CASSLGGTQYF.

V gene TRBV30 combines with J gene TRBJ2-7; 8 nucleotides line up with TRBD1. The germline CDR1 and CDR2 sequences are GTSNPN and SVGIG (reference sequence). The CDR3 is 15 amino acids. V trimming: 4 bases; J trimming: 4 bases; junction bases outside the gene matches: 12. The CDR3 DNA reads as TGTGCCTGGAATTTAGCGGCAGGGGGCTCGTACGAGCAGTACTTC. It is translated as CAWNLAAGGSYEQYF.

The rearrangement uses TRBV6-6 and TRBJ1-4; D remains unclear. V was pared by 0 bases and J by 8 bases, with 10 bases between. Germline CDR1 is MNHNY and CDR2 is SVGAGI (reference sequence). This CDR3 comprises 14 residues. CDR3 DNA sequence: TGTGCCAGCAGTTACTCGGGCACTCTAGAAAAACTGTTTTTT. The encoded protein is CASSYSGTLEKLFF.

This clone came up a few times. The chain uses TRBV15 and TRBJ2-1; TRBD1 might be the D (5 bases). Germline V gene data show CDR1 as LNHNV and CDR2 as YYDKDF (reference sequence). V lost 0 bases and J lost 5, with 17 bases in between. The CDR3 loop spans 17 amino acids. CDR3 nucleotides: TGTGCCACCAGCAGAGATCCTGGGGCTCGATCCAACAATGAGCAGTTCTTC. As protein: CATSRDPGARSNNEQFF.

J is TRBJ2-7 and V is TRBV7-3, with D possibly TRBD1 on 5 matching bases. Germline CDR1 SGHTA, CDR2 FQGTGA. The CDR3 runs 12 residues. The CDR3 loop reads CIGRTKTYEQYF. For the CDR3, the DNA is TGTATAGGACGGACAAAAACCTACGAGCAGTACTTC.

The rearrangement uses TRBV28 and TRBJ1-1; D is uncertain. The CDR3 runs to 13 residues. Germline V gene data show CDR1 as MDHEN and CDR2 as SYDVKM. Trimming took off 6 bases at V and 11 bases at J, with 19 bases between the two ends. CDR3 sequence (DNA): TGTGCCAGCAGACAACAGCTTTACAGTTCGGCTTTCTTT. This translates into CASRQQLYSSAFF. Filled out from reference TRBV28 and TRBJ1-1, the complete variable domain reads DVKVTQSSRYLVKRTGEKVFLECVQDMDHENMFWYRQDPGLGLRLIYFSYDVKMKEKGDIPEGYSVSREKKERFSLILESASTNQTSMYLCASRQQLYSSAFFGQGTRLTVV.

This clone occurred once. The V and J genes are TRBV28 and TRBJ2-7; D perhaps matches TRBD2 (6 bases). In germline, CDR1 is MDHEN, CDR2 SYDVKM. The CDR3 spans 15 residues. The V end lost 5 bases, the J end lost 0 bases, and 14 bases lay between the germline ends. CDR3 sequence: CASSVSGLSSYEQYF. The CDR3 DNA is TGTGCCAGCAGTGTAAGCGGGTTGAGCTCCTACGAGCAGTACTTC.

In nucleotides, the CDR3 is TGTGCCAGCAGCTTGAGCAGTAGGGCGGGGGGGCGGTCCCATGAGCAGTTCTTC. Its protein product is CASSLSSRAGGRSHEQFF. The chain links TRBV7-2 to TRBJ2-1; TRBD2 agrees at 9 bases. The V gene's germline CDR1 is SGHTA and CDR2 FQGNSA. The CDR3 has 18 amino acids. The V and J ends lost 3 bases and 8 bases, in that order; junction bases with no gene match: 17.

The chain is built from TRBV27 and TRBJ1-4; D is undetermined. Germline assignment: CDR1 MNHEY and CDR2 SMNVEV (reference sequence). The CDR3 sequence is 13 residues long. Trimming pared 5 bases from V and 4 bases from J, leaving 8 bases between. CDR3 DNA: TGTGCCAGCAGTGTTACGGTTAATGAAAAACTGTTTTTT. It encodes CASSVTVNEKLFF.

This clone was counted once. V and J are TRBV6-1 and TRBJ1-2; no firm D call. The CDR3 sequence is 13 residues long. Germline V gives CDR1 MNHNS, CDR2 SASEGT. The V and J ends lost 0 bases and 6 bases respectively, with 8 bases between them. DNA of the CDR3: TGTGCCAGCAGTGAAGCGCCCTCCAATGGCTACACCTTC. It translates to CASSEAPSNGYTF.

The J gene is TRBJ1-6, the V gene TRBV30; possibly TRBD1 for D (5 bases). The CDR3 runs to 14 residues. Germline CDR1 is GTSNPN and CDR2 is SVGIG (reference sequence). V shed 0 bases and J shed 6 bases, with 9 bases lying between them. This chain's CDR3 is CAWSVRQGNSPLHF. The CDR3 bases are TGTGCCTGGAGTGTACGTCAGGGTAATTCACCCCTCCACTTT.

The chain is built from TRBV9 and TRBJ1-2; D remains ambiguous. Trimming cost V 0 bases and J 1 base, with 4 bases left between them. Germline CDR1 is SGDLS and CDR2 is YYNGEE. CDR3 length: 13 amino acids. The CDR3 loop is CASSVEFNYGYTF. CDR3 nucleotide sequence: TGTGCCAGCAGCGTAGAGTTTAACTATGGCTACACCTTC. Filled out from reference TRBV9 and TRBJ1-2, the complete variable domain reads DSGVTQTPKHLITATGQRVTLRCSPRSGDLSVYWYQQSLDQGLQFLIQYYNGEERAKGNILERFSAQQFPDLHSELNLSSLELGDSALYFCASSVEFNYGYTFGSGTRLTVV.

V and J are TRBV19 and TRBJ2-1; D is uncertain. The CDR3 contains 15 residues. V was trimmed by 6 bases and J by 0 bases, leaving 12 bases between them. Germline V gene sequence: CDR1 LNHDA, CDR2 SQIVND (reference sequence). CDR3 sequence (DNA): TGTGCCAGTAGACGTTGGTCGTACTCCTACAATGAGCAGTTCTTC. This codes for CASRRWSYSYNEQFF.

This sequence joins TRBV18 and TRBJ2-3, with D hard to call. The CDR3 covers 16 residues. V dropped 3 bases and J dropped 0 bases, with 13 bases sitting between them. Per germline, CDR1 KGHSH and CDR2 LQKENI. CDR3 amino acids: CASSPELSPSTDTQYF. As DNA, the CDR3 is TGTGCCAGCTCACCGGAACTCTCACCCAGCACAGATACGCAGTATTTT. Combining the CDR3 with reference TRBV18 and TRBJ2-3 gives the whole variable domain NAGVMQNPRHLVRRRGQEARLRCSPMKGHSHVYWYRQLPEEGLKFMVYLQKENIIDESGMPKERFSAEFPKEGPSILRIQQVVRGDSAAYFCASSPELSPSTDTQYFGPGTRLTVL.

The J gene is TRBJ2-1, the V gene TRBV6-5; TRBD2 is a possible D gene (5 bases). V lost 6 bases to trimming and J lost 7 bases, with 10 bases between them. The CDR3 is 12 residues long. Germline CDR1 MNHEY, CDR2 SVGAGI. The CDR3 region is CASRTTRNEQFF. Here the CDR3 DNA reads TGTGCCAGCAGGACCACTAGGAATGAGCAGTTCTTC.

The CDR3 is CASSVPTEAFF. CDR3 DNA: TGTGCCAGCAGTGTACCGACTGAAGCTTTCTTT. V is TRBV6-5 and J is TRBJ1-1, with D hard to call. This CDR3 region has 11 residues. In germline, CDR1 is MNHEY, CDR2 SVGAGI. V lost 5 bases to trimming and J lost 5 bases, with 6 bases between them.

The chain employs TRBV9 and TRBJ1-1; D might be TRBD1 (6 bases). Trimming removed 0 bases at V and 4 bases at J, with 13 bases between. Looked up from germline, CDR1 is SGDLS and CDR2 is YYNGEE. The CDR3 runs to 15 residues. This chain's CDR3 is CASSVGAGAGTEAFF. CDR3 nucleotides: TGTGCCAGCAGCGTAGGGGCAGGGGCAGGCACTGAAGCTTTCTTT.

This chain uses TRBV6-5 with TRBJ1-3; no definite D call. CDR1 is MNHEY and CDR2 is SVGAGI in the germline V gene. The CDR3 has 11 amino acids. V was cut by 6 bases and J by 10 bases, with 10 bases left in between. The CDR3 nucleotides read TGTGCCAGCAGGGAGGGTAAGACCATATATTTT. Translating it yields CASREGKTIYF.

Remarks on this clone: Additional DNA sequences in this sample encode the identical CDR3. The chain uses TRBV7-2 and TRBJ2-1, with 9 nucleotides matching TRBD1. CDR1 and CDR2 (germline): SGHTA, FQGNSA. The V gene end was trimmed by 5 bases and the J gene end by 4 bases; junction bases not matched to a gene: 3. The CDR3 extends over 14 amino acids. The CDR3 DNA follows: TGTGCCAGCAGCCCGGGACAGGGATACAATGAGCAGTTCTTC. It encodes CASSPGQGYNEQFF.

The rearrangement links TRBV7-2 to TRBJ2-5, with 8 bases identical to TRBD2. The CDR3 extends over 16 amino acids. Germline lookup yields CDR1 SGHTA and CDR2 FQGNSA. The V segment lost 4 bases and the J segment 4 bases; nucleotides outside the gene matches: 11. CDR3 residues: CASSSQRGHKRETQYF. CDR3 in DNA: TGTGCCAGCAGCTCGCAGCGGGGGCATAAAAGAGAGACCCAGTACTTC.

This clone was detected only a few times. V and J are TRBV28 and TRBJ1-1; D is unresolved. The CDR3 totals 14 residues. Germline-derived CDR1 and CDR2 are MDHEN and SYDVKM. V was shortened by 7 bases and J by 1 base, with 13 bases between the two germline ends. This CDR3 is CASTSWLTNTEAFF. The CDR3 DNA is TGTGCCAGCACCTCATGGCTAACGAACACTGAAGCTTTCTTT. Combining the CDR3 with reference TRBV28 and TRBJ1-1 gives the whole variable domain DVKVTQSSRYLVKRTGEKVFLECVQDMDHENMFWYRQDPGLGLRLIYFSYDVKMKEKGDIPEGYSVSREKKERFSLILESASTNQTSMYLCASTSWLTNTEAFFGQGTRLTVV.

CDR3 amino acids: CASSLLGKNIQYF. The CDR3 region has the DNA TGTGCCAGCAGTTTATTGGGCAAAAACATTCAGTACTTC. The chain has TRBV27 and TRBJ2-4; D remains ambiguous. The CDR3 totals 13 residues. Trimming left V 1 base short and J 3 bases short, with 4 bases between. Germline values: CDR1 MNHEY, CDR2 SMNVEV (reference sequence).

The CDR3 region is CASSRAFGTGYEQYF. For the CDR3, the DNA is TGTGCCAGCAGCCGCGCATTTGGGACAGGCTACGAGCAGTACTTC. The V call is TRBV7-2, the J call TRBJ2-7; 8 positions match TRBD1. The V gene end was trimmed by 5 bases and the J gene end by 3 bases; junction bases not matched to a gene: 9. The CDR3 is 15 residues long. The germline V gene encodes CDR1 SGHTA and CDR2 FQGNSA.

The chain joins TRBV5-1 to TRBJ1-2; TRBD1 agrees at 7 bases. This CDR3 is built from 12 residues. V trimming: 2 bases; J trimming: 8 bases; junction bases outside the gene matches: 3. CDR1 and CDR2 from the germline V gene are SGHRS and YFSETQ. The CDR3 loop reads CASSLGGKGYTF. Written as DNA, the CDR3 is TGCGCCAGCAGCTTAGGGGGCAAGGGCTACACCTTC.

V and J are TRBV30 and TRBJ2-7, with D unclear. The CDR3 consists of 14 residues. Germline CDR1 and CDR2: GTSNPN and SVGIG (reference sequence). V dropped 2 bases and J dropped 3 bases, with 14 bases sitting between them. In DNA, the CDR3 is TGTGCCTGGAGTCGAGGTTCGTCCTTCTACGAGCAGTACTTC. Its protein is CAWSRGSSFYEQYF.

This clone was detected a few times. The V call is TRBV7-9, the J call TRBJ2-5; D remains unclear. CDR1 and CDR2 from the germline V gene are SEHNR and FQNEAQ (reference sequence). CDR3 length: 13 residues. V lost 4 bases, J lost 5 bases, and 11 bases lay in between. In DNA, the CDR3 is TGTGCCAGCAGCTCCCGAGGCCCGGAGACCCAGTACTTC. Translating it yields CASSSRGPETQYF.

There are a few counts of this clone. The chain combines TRBV28 with TRBJ2-5; D might be TRBD2 (6 bases). The germline V gene encodes CDR1 MDHEN and CDR2 SYDVKM. There are 15 residues in the CDR3. Trimming took 2 bases from V and 4 from J, leaving 14 bases between them. For the CDR3, the DNA is TGTGCCAGCAGTTTAATCGGGAGTAGAGGAGAGACCCAGTACTTC. It is translated as CASSLIGSRGETQYF.